This is a list of T cell receptor beta chains from one sample in a study of cytomegalovirus exposure and HLA in healthy donors. Using immunoSEQ multiplex PCR, the repertoire was profiled, and TCRdb retains in-frame clones only, with some absent. The sample shows approximately 82,000 clones, around 10% of them seen only once. The sample comprised PBMCs. These receptors all come from a man aged 55 to 70 in good health and CMV-seropositive. Both conserved end residues are trimmed from each CDR3. The order of the fields is CDR3 length, V gene, CDR3 protein.

11	TRBV30	AWVDSTVRGYT
12	TRBV5-4	ASSQAVGNTEAF
10	TRBV30	AWSFTEGAAN
13	TRBV7-8	ASSPASSSGNTIY
12	TRBV7-9	ASSLAAPSGIQY
16	TRBV5-1	ASSLTPLAGGRLDTQY
12	TRBV6-5	ASSYSGGPSEQY
13	TRBV5-1	ASSRAGGPNQPQH
9	TRBV29-1	SVAGVREQY
14	TRBV10-1	ASSESRLGAQETQY
13	TRBV7-9	ASSLASGNTGELF
12	TRBV11-3	ASSLGQGNTEAF
11	TRBV11-3	ASSLTANTEAF
14	TRBV6-5	ASSYAGTTSYNEQF
12	TRBV6-6	ASTLLKGDTEAF
11	TRBV30	AWGVGFGGPQH
14	TRBV7-9	ASSLVGRGSGTEAF
12	TRBV19	ASSRETPKNIQY
14	TRBV4-2	ASSQDSGGDTGELF
13	TRBV19	ASSRTSGSSYEQY
14	TRBV6-1	ASSELAPGMNTEAF
10	TRBV10-3	AISGTDYGYT
10	TRBV2	ASEEPATEAF
11	TRBV6-6	ASSGSREGEQY
11	TRBV4-2	ASSRGQAYEQY
12	TRBV9	ASRRGGGTDTQY
14	TRBV7-3	ASSLRASRGYNEQF
13	TRBV19	ASSIEDRGYNEQF
15	TRBV7-8	ASSPPWREAPYNEQF
12	TRBV5-1	ASSADSSYNEQF